These T cell receptor beta chains were read from a single sample in a study of T cell changes during pregnancy in multiple sclerosis. Generated by immunoSEQ multiplex PCR, the TCRdb table keeps only in-frame clones and is missing some. The sample includes about 55,000 clones, around 94% of them seen just once. Sequencing was performed on CD8+ T cells from peripheral blood mononuclear cells, taken in the third trimester of pregnancy. The receptors shown here come from a female donor with multiple sclerosis, enrolled in a pregnancy study. The CDR3 runs from the conserved cysteine through the conserved F or W. Each record gives: V gene, D gene, clone size, J gene, CDR3 DNA, CDR3 protein. D genes are given only for firm matches. Where a row states a size, it is once, few, many or the class of an expanded clone; other rows omit it.

TRBV6-5	.	.	TRBJ1-1	TGTGCCAGCAGCCCCACAGGATACACTGAAGCTTTCTTT	CASSPTGYTEAFF
TRBV5-4	TRBD2	.	TRBJ2-5	TGTGCCAGCAGCTCGCCAGCGGGAGCTCAAGAGACCCAGTACTTC	CASSSPAGAQETQYF
TRBV11-2	TRBD2	.	TRBJ2-5	TGTGCCAGCAGCCTGGGACTAGCGGGAATCTTAGGGGAGACCCAGTACTTC	CASSLGLAGILGETQYF
TRBV6-4	.	.	TRBJ1-2	TGTGCCAGCAACTCCTTCGACAGCCCTAACTATGGCTACACCTTC	CASNSFDSPNYGYTF
TRBV6-1	TRBD2	.	TRBJ2-7	TGTGCCGGATCTAGCGGGTCCTACGAGCAGTACTTC	CAGSSGSYEQYF
TRBV2	.	.	TRBJ2-1	TGTGCCAGCAGCCGAGGACAGCAATCCTACAATGAGCAGTTCTTC	CASSRGQQSYNEQFF
TRBV5-1	.	.	TRBJ1-2	TGCGCCAGCAGCTTGGGGCAGGGGACGCACTATGGCTACACCTTC	CASSLGQGTHYGYTF
TRBV7-9	TRBD1	once	TRBJ2-1	TGTGCCAGCAGCTTAGAAGGGACAGGGGAATTCTACAATGAGCAGTTCTTC	CASSLEGTGEFYNEQFF
TRBV13	.	.	TRBJ2-7	TGTGCCAGCAGCCACAGGGTGCTTGGCGAGCAGTACTTC	CASSHRVLGEQYF
TRBV5-4	.	.	TRBJ2-7	TGTGCCAGCAGCCCCGGGGTCGGCTACGAGCAGTACTTC	CASSPGVGYEQYF
TRBV5-1	.	.	TRBJ2-7	TGCGCCAGCTCTCAAACCCAACAGGGCCTAATCTACGAGCAGTACTTC	CASSQTQQGLIYEQYF
TRBV7-2	TRBD1	.	TRBJ2-2	TGTGCCAGCAGCTCACTTTTCCGGGACAGTCCCACGAACACCGGGGAGCTGTTTTTT	CASSSLFRDSPTNTGELFF
TRBV5-1	.	.	TRBJ1-6	TGCGCCAGCAGTCCTTGCCCAACTTGCTCCTATAATTCACCCCTCCACTTT	CASSPCPTCSYNSPLHF
TRBV7-9	TRBD1	.	TRBJ1-5	TGTGCCAGCAGCCCTAAGGGGGCTAGCAATCAGCCCCAGCATTTT	CASSPKGASNQPQHF
TRBV15	.	.	TRBJ2-1	TGTGCCACCAGCCCGCCTCTCGGCTACAATGAGCAGTTCTTC	CATSPPLGYNEQFF
TRBV7-6	TRBD2	.	TRBJ2-1	TGTGCCAGCAGCTTAGTAGCGGGTAGCCTTTCCAATGAGCAGTTCTTC	CASSLVAGSLSNEQFF
TRBV28	.	.	TRBJ2-7	TGTGCCAGCACCGTACAGGGCGGAACCTACGAGCAGTACTTC	CASTVQGGTYEQYF
TRBV6-5	TRBD2	.	TRBJ2-7	TGTGCCAGCAGTGGCGGGGGTTGGACCTACGAGCAGTACTTC	CASSGGGWTYEQYF
TRBV4-2	TRBD2	.	TRBJ2-7	TGTGCCAGCAGCCGAGCAACTAGCGGAGGCCCCTACGAGCAGTACTTC	CASSRATSGGPYEQYF
TRBV2	.	.	TRBJ1-5	TGTGCCAGCAGTCTATATTACTCCCGTGAGAGCAATCAGCCCCAGCATTTT	CASSLYYSRESNQPQHF
TRBV27	TRBD2	once	TRBJ2-1	TGTGCCAGCAGTTATACGACTAGCGGAAACAATGAGCAGTTCTTC	CASSYTTSGNNEQFF
TRBV6-1	TRBD2	.	TRBJ2-1	TGTGCCAGCAGTGAATGGCTAGCGGGAGGCAATGAGCAGTTCTTC	CASSEWLAGGNEQFF
TRBV19	TRBD1	.	TRBJ1-2	TGTGCCAGTAGTATAGGGGACAGGGAAGTTGACTATGGCTACACCTTC	CASSIGDREVDYGYTF
TRBV4-2	TRBD2	.	TRBJ2-7	TGTGCCAGCAGCCAATCTAGCGGGAGTGTAGAGCAGTACTTC	CASSQSSGSVEQYF
TRBV27	TRBD1	once	TRBJ1-5	TGTGCCAGCAGGACCGGGACAGCTAGTAATCAGCCCCAGCATTTT	CASRTGTASNQPQHF
TRBV19	.	.	TRBJ2-5	TGTGCCAGTAGTATCCTGGAGCAAGAGACCCAGTACTTC	CASSILEQETQYF
TRBV6-5	TRBD2	.	TRBJ2-5	TGTGCCAGCAGTTACCTAGCGGGCAAAGGAGAGACCCAGTACTTC	CASSYLAGKGETQYF
TRBV7-9	.	.	TRBJ1-2	TGTGCCAGCAGCTCATCAGTGGATCCGACAGGCTTCTATGGCTACACCTTC	CASSSSVDPTGFYGYTF
TRBV9	.	.	TRBJ1-2	.	CASSTSTGSNYGYTF
TRBV2	.	.	TRBJ1-1	TGTGCCAGCAGTGAAGCGTACAGGGTGGATACTGAAGCTTTCTTT	CASSEAYRVDTEAFF
TRBV2	.	.	TRBJ2-3	TGTGCCAGCAGTGAAGCTGCGGGTTTTAGCACAGATACGCAGTATTTT	CASSEAAGFSTDTQYF
TRBV11-2	.	few	TRBJ2-1	TGTGCCAGCAACTTGGGACTTGGGCAGTTCTTC	CASNLGLGQFF